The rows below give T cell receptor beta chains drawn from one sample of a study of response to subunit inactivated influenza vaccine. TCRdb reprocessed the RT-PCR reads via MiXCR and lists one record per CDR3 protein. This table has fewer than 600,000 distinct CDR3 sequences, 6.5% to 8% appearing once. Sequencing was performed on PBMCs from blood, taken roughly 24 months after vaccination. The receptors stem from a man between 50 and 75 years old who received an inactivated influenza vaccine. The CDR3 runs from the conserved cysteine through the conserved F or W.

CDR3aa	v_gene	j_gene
CASSRTSGYQETQYF	TRBV27	TRBJ2-5
CSATNSEGSQETQYF	TRBV20-1	TRBJ2-5
CASRRNRVGQTQYF	TRBV7-2	TRBJ2-5
CASSRPSGRGTGELFF	TRBV6-2/TRBV6-3	TRBJ2-2
CASSEAVQSRGTF	TRBV2	TRBJ1-2
CASSQVRGVETQYF	TRBV4-3	TRBJ2-5
CASSPELARRDTQYF	TRBV7-3	TRBJ2-3
CASRPGGPYNEQFF	TRBV5-1	TRBJ2-1
CASRLAPWGRGVSYEQYF	TRBV12-2	TRBJ2-7
CASSYSQTGQTYGYTF	TRBV6-5	TRBJ1-2
CASSQETRISPLHF	TRBV14	TRBJ1-6
CASSQQTSGGFEQYF	TRBV14	TRBJ2-7
CASSSTGTGPDTQYF	TRBV7-9	TRBJ2-3
CASSFGPSGTEAFF	TRBV12-3/TRBV12-4	TRBJ1-1
CASSPRTGGNTEAFF	TRBV7-8	TRBJ1-1
CASSHIRQGFVAAFF	TRBV2	TRBJ1-1
CASSPPQTEAFF	TRBV7-9	TRBJ1-1
CATSRLGRSTQETQYF	TRBV15	TRBJ2-5
CASSLGLAAYNEQFF	TRBV14	TRBJ2-1
CASSAELAGGVDTQYF	TRBV12-3/TRBV12-4	TRBJ2-3
CSARQGDGEQYF	TRBV29-1	TRBJ2-7
CASSVAPGGGSEQYF	TRBV9	TRBJ2-7
CSARGTGDMGQYF	TRBV20-1	TRBJ2-7
CASTRTSGQRDEQFF	TRBV6-1	TRBJ2-1
CSARGPPRGDEQYF	TRBV20-1	TRBJ2-7
CASSISGTNYGYTF	TRBV12-3/TRBV12-4	TRBJ1-2
CASRTGGGTGELFF	TRBV6-1	TRBJ2-2
CASSSWGGPRDTQYF	TRBV7-8	TRBJ2-3
CSVDKADRGRPYEQYF	TRBV29-1	TRBJ2-7
CASRRGHNYGYTF	TRBV6-1	TRBJ1-2